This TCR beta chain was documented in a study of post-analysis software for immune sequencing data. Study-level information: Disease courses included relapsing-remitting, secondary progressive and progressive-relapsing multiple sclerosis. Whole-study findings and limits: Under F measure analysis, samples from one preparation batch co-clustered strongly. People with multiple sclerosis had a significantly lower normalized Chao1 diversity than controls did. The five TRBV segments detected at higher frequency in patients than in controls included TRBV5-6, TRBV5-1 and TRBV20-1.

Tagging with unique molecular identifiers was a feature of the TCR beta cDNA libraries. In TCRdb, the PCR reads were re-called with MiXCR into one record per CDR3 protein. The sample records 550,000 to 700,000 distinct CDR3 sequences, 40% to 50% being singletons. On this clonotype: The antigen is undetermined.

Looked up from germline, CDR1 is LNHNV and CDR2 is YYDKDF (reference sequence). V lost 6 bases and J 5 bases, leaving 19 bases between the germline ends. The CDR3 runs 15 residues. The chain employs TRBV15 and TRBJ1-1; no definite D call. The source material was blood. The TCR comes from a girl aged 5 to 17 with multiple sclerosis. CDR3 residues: CATRLRGSAGTEAFF. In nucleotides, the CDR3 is TGTGCCACCAGGTTAAGAGGGTCGGCGGGGACTGAAGCTTTCTTT.